This T cell receptor beta chain was recovered during a study of CD8+CD57+ T cells in acquired aplastic anemia. The germline V gene encodes CDR1 LNHDA and CDR2 SQIVND (reference sequence). The length of the CDR3 is 15 residues. The J segment lost 4 bases and the V segment lost 5 bases, leaving 6 bases of the junction unmatched. Study observations and caveats: Around 27 CD8+ CDR3 sequences occurred in both the patients and the controls.

Investigators profiled TCR beta VDJ and CDR3 from genomic DNA template. TCRdb re-analysed the reads in MiXCR, keeping a single row per CDR3 protein. This sample has about 200,000 distinct CDR3 sequences, with approximately 60% found just once. Turning to this clonotype: The antigen remains unidentified.

Those patients picked for sequencing had displayed CD8+CD57+ cell expansion on flow cytometry. Severe acquired aplastic anemia was present in every patient. The chain is built from TRBV19 and TRBJ2-5, with 11 bases identical to TRBD1. The clonotype originates from a human donor with aplastic anemia. Material: sorted CD4+, CD8+, or CD8+CD57+ T cells (not recorded which) from PBMCs. Here the CDR3 DNA reads TGTGCCAGTAGTGAAGGGGGGACAGGGGGAGAGACCCAGTACTTC. This codes for CASSEGGTGGETQYF.